The 7 T cell receptor beta chains reported below all come from one sample, sequenced in a study of OX40 agonist ivuxolimab in advanced cancers. Method: immunoSEQ multiplex PCR; TCRdb's copy keeps in-frame clones and lacks some. In the table there are tens of thousands of clones, roughly 85% of which are singletons. This specimen was CD4+ or CD8+ T cells sorted from blood, taken in a trial of the OX40 agonist ivuxolimab. The receptors stem from an adult with an advanced solid tumor such as melanoma, head and neck, liver or kidney cancer.

CDR3 coding DNA: TGTGCCAGCAGCCCTGGGACAGGGGGGACTAGCACTGAAGCTTTCTTT. The encoded protein is CASSPGTGGTSTEAFF. This sequence joins TRBV11-3 and TRBJ1-1; 11 bases are shared with TRBD1. This CDR3 comprises 16 residues. J lost 4 bases, V lost 5 bases, and 9 bases had no gene match. The V gene's germline CDR1 is SGHNT and CDR2 YENEEA.

This chain links TRBV11-2 with TRBJ1-1, with 7 bases identical to TRBD1. The CDR3 length is 17 residues. Germline loops: CDR1 SGHAT, CDR2 FQNNGV. After removal of 4 bases from V and 0 bases from J, the junction contained 11 bases not matched to a gene. The CDR3 DNA follows: TGTGCCAGCAGCTCCTCGACCGGGACAGCCATGAACACTGAAGCTTTCTTT. Amino acid sequence: CASSSSTGTAMNTEAFF.

The chain carries TRBV7-8 and TRBJ2-6; 9 bases are shared with TRBD2. The V gene end was trimmed by 3 bases and the J gene end by 1 base; junction bases not matched to a gene: 4. CDR3 length: 17 residues. Germline-derived CDR1 and CDR2 are SGHVS and FQNEAQ. CDR3 in DNA: TGTGCCAGCAGCTTGGAACTAGCGGGTTCTGGGGCCAACGTCCTGACTTTC. Amino acids: CASSLELAGSGANVLTF.

V is TRBV6-5 and J is TRBJ1-2, with 8 bases lining up with TRBD1. V was pared by 5 bases and J by 6 bases, with 8 bases of the junction left unmatched. The CDR3 runs to 14 residues. Per the germline V gene, CDR1 is MNHEY and CDR2 is SVGAGI. CDR3 amino acids: CASSRTGLVDGYTF. In DNA form, the CDR3 reads TGTGCCAGCAGTCGGACAGGGCTGGTAGATGGCTACACCTTC.

A few counts support this clone. This chain links TRBV3-1 (or the pseudogene TRBV3-2) with TRBJ2-7, with 7 bases fitting TRBD1. Looked up from germline, CDR1 is LGHDT and CDR2 is YNNKEL (reference sequence). Trimming cost V 9 bases and J 13 bases; bases outside gene matches: 6. This CDR3 is built from 9 residues. CDR3 in amino acids: CARGAGGYF. The DNA for the CDR3 is TGTGCCAGAGGGGCAGGGGGTTACTTC.

This clone was counted once. This chain connects TRBV5-6 to TRBJ1-1; D not resolved. The CDR3 is 14 amino acids. The ends were cut back, 3 bases at V and 4 bases at J, with 13 bases in the middle. The germline V gene encodes CDR1 SGHDT and CDR2 YYEEEE. The CDR3 DNA is TGTGCCAGCAGCTCTCGGGGTCTCGGCACTGAAGCTTTCTTT. The encoded protein is CASSSRGLGTEAFF.

The rearrangement uses TRBV27 and TRBJ1-4; D is undetermined. Germline V gene data show CDR1 as MNHEY and CDR2 as SMNVEV (reference sequence). Trimming cost V 3 bases and J 8 bases, with 13 bases left between them. The CDR3 spans 14 residues. The CDR3 is CASSFGPWGEKLFF. The CDR3 DNA reads TGTGCCAGCAGTTTTGGACCTTGGGGAGAAAAACTGTTTTTT.